Below are 6 T cell receptor beta chains sequenced from a single sample in a study of cytomegalovirus exposure and HLA in healthy donors. PCR used 60 Vbeta primers and 13 Jbeta primers. Here immunoSEQ multiplex PCR was the method, and the copy in TCRdb shows in-frame clones only, minus some. The data contain a few hundred thousand clones, roughly 90% of them seen just once; the ten biggest clones take up approximately 2.4%. The sample comprised PBMCs. The receptors come from a woman under 30 in good health and CMV-seronegative.

Concerning this clone itself: The junction does not match germline at one end; this may be a read error. This sample includes further DNA sequences coding for the same CDR3. This rearrangement joins TRBV27 to TRBJ1-6; D is uncertain. The CDR3 spans 17 residues. Looked up from germline, CDR1 is MNHEY and CDR2 is SMNVEV (reference sequence). CDR3 DNA: TGTGCCAGCAGTTCCGGAGCGGGCCCGTCGCTTAATTCCCCCCTCCACTTT. Its translation is CASSSGAGPSLNSPLHF.

This chain uses TRBV7-9 with TRBJ2-2, with 7 bases fitting TRBD2. V lost 6 bases, J lost 7 bases, and 5 bases stayed unmatched. Germline V lookup: CDR1 SEHNR, CDR2 FQNEAQ (reference sequence). This CDR3 has 13 amino acids. In DNA, the CDR3 is TGTGCCAGCAGTCCGGGGGGAGACGGGGAGCTGTTTTTT. This codes for CASSPGGDGELFF.

V and J are TRBV11-2 and TRBJ2-7; 8 nucleotides match TRBD2. J was trimmed by 2 bases and V by 5 bases; bases with no gene match: 8. The CDR3 covers 15 residues. In germline, CDR1 is SGHAT, CDR2 FQNNGV. The CDR3 DNA is TGTGCCAGCAGCCCGGGAGGGGGGGCGGCCTACGAGCAGTACTTC. This translates into CASSPGGGAAYEQYF. Looking up the rest from reference TRBV11-2 and TRBJ2-7 gives the full variable domain: EAGVAQSPRYKIIEKRQSVAFWCNPISGHATLYWYQQILGQGPKLLIQFQNNGVVDDSQLPKDRFSAERLKGVDSTLKIQPAKLEDSAVYLCASSPGGGAAYEQYFGPGTRLTVT.

This clone was found a few times. The genes are TRBV29-1 and TRBJ1-1; a possible D gene is TRBD1 (5 bases). The CDR3 extends over 12 amino acids. The V gene lost 7 bases and the J gene lost 7 bases, with 16 bases spanning the gap. Looked up from germline, CDR1 is SQVTM and CDR2 is ANQGSEA. The CDR3: CSAPLTDHEAFF. CDR3 bases: TGCAGCGCCCCCCTGACAGACCATGAAGCTTTCTTT.

In the case of this clone: Other DNA sequences of this sample code for an identical CDR3. This sequence joins TRBV2 and TRBJ2-5, with D unresolved. The J call could be wrong; TRBJ2-7 is a better fit for the DNA end. The length of the CDR3 is 11 residues. Germline-derived CDR1 and CDR2 are SNHLY and FYNNEI. CDR3 region: CASSEVYEQYF. CDR3 nucleotide sequence: TGTGCCAGCAGTGAAGTCTACGAGCAGTACTTC.

CDR3 sequence: CSVEVGDRGYNEQFF. The CDR3 DNA follows: TGCAGCGTTGAAGTAGGGGACAGGGGGTACAATGAGCAGTTCTTC. The chain joins TRBV29-1 to TRBJ2-1; 11 bases line up with TRBD1. This CDR3 is 15 amino acids long. With V trimmed by 1 base and J by 4 bases, 3 bases remained unmatched. Germline lookup yields CDR1 SQVTM and CDR2 ANQGSEA.